Below are 7 T cell receptor beta chains sequenced from a single sample in a study of OX40 agonist ivuxolimab in advanced cancers. Libraries were prepared by immunoSEQ multiplex PCR; TCRdb keeps only in-frame clonotypes and omits some of them. The profile shows 45,000 to 50,000 clones, roughly 77% of them singletons. Sequenced material: CD4+ or CD8+ T cells sorted from blood, taken in a trial of the OX40 agonist ivuxolimab. Every receptor here comes from an adult with an advanced solid tumor such as melanoma, head and neck, liver or kidney cancer.

The chain links TRBV7-2 to TRBJ2-5, with unresolved D. Germline CDR1 reads SGHTA; CDR2 reads FQGNSA. The CDR3 runs to 13 residues. Trimming took off 1 base at V and 1 base at J, with 4 bases between the two ends. CDR3: CASSLGSQETQYF. As DNA, the CDR3 is TGTGCCAGCAGCTTAGGATCCCAAGAGACCCAGTACTTC.

The genes are TRBV18 and TRBJ1-4; a possible D gene is TRBD1 (5 bases). V lost 3 bases and J 8 bases, leaving 16 bases between the germline ends. Germline CDR1 is KGHSH and CDR2 is LQKENI. CDR3 size: 15 residues. Written as DNA, the CDR3 is TGTGCCAGCTCACCCCCGAGAGGGGATTCGGAAAAACTGTTTTTT. Amino acid sequence: CASSPPRGDSEKLFF.

This chain connects TRBV4-3 to TRBJ2-7, with unresolved D. Germline-derived CDR1 and CDR2 are LGHNA and YSLEER. V dropped 0 bases and J dropped 4 bases, with 10 bases sitting between them. This CDR3 spans 14 amino acids. In DNA form, the CDR3 reads TGCGCCAGCAGCCAAGACGGCAGAGCTTACGAGCAGTACTTC. This codes for CASSQDGRAYEQYF.

The gene calls are TRBV28 and TRBJ2-7; TRBD1 agrees at 8 bases. This CDR3 has 14 residues. V shed 7 bases and J 3 bases; nucleotides not matched to a gene: 8. Per germline, CDR1 MDHEN and CDR2 SYDVKM. Written as DNA, the CDR3 is TGTGCCAGCAATCAGGGGGCTTCCTACTACGAGCAGTACTTC. It codes for CASNQGASYYEQYF.

The rearrangement joins TRBV29-1 to TRBJ2-1; 9 bases fit TRBD1. The germline gives CDR1 SQVTM, CDR2 ANQGSEA. The length of the CDR3 is 18 residues. The J segment lost 6 bases and the V segment lost 6 bases, leaving 21 bases of the junction unmatched. The DNA of the CDR3 is TGCAGCGTCGACGCCTGGACAGGGGACTTAATCGGTGGCAATGAGCAGTTCTTC. Protein product: CSVDAWTGDLIGGNEQFF.

This chain links TRBV6-5 with TRBJ1-2; maybe TRBD1 (6 bases). V lost 5 bases and J lost 4, with 11 bases in between. The CDR3 totals 13 residues. CDR1 and CDR2 from the germline V gene are MNHEY and SVGAGI. The CDR3 is CASSTTGFYGYTF. CDR3 nucleotides: TGTGCCAGCAGTACGACAGGTTTCTATGGCTACACCTTC.

The rearrangement links TRBV6-1 to TRBJ2-1, with D unresolved. Germline V gene lookup returns CDR1 MNHNS and CDR2 SASEGT. V gave up 3 bases and J gave up 7 bases, with 10 bases separating them. The CDR3 is made up of 13 amino acids. Here the CDR3 DNA reads TGTGCCAGCAGTGAGTCCATCCCGAATGAGCAGTTCTTC. It specifies CASSESIPNEQFF.